Listed here are 4 T cell receptor beta chains from one sample, sequenced in a study of cytomegalovirus exposure and HLA in healthy donors. The PCR was carried out with 60 Vbeta primers and 13 Jbeta primers. Some clones are missing from TCRdb's copy, which holds only in-frame ones; the method was immunoSEQ multiplex PCR. The sample contains 210,000 or so clones, around 80% of which appear only once. The specimen was PBMCs. The receptors stem from a man aged 18 to 30 in good health and CMV-seronegative.

J is TRBJ2-1 and V is TRBV2; D not certain. The CDR3 spans 13 residues. The ends were cut back, 7 bases at V and 5 bases at J, with 12 bases in the middle. Germline assignment: CDR1 SNHLY and CDR2 FYNNEI. The CDR3 sequence: CASNTIQNNEQFF. CDR3 in DNA: TGTGCCAGCAATACTATCCAGAACAATGAGCAGTTCTTC.

V is TRBV21-1 and J is TRBJ2-7; TRBD2 is the table's D call, not checked against the DNA. TRBV21-1 is designated a pseudogene. The CDR3 has 15 residues. The CDR3 DNA reads TGTGCCAGCAGCAACCGCGGGACTAGCAATGGCGAGCAGTACTTC. It specifies CASSNRGTSNGEQYF.

The chain is built from TRBV28 and TRBJ1-1; D call uncertain. V was pared by 2 bases and J by 1 base, with 17 bases between. From germline, CDR1 is MDHEN and CDR2 SYDVKM. This CDR3 comprises 17 residues. CDR3 coding DNA: TGTGCCAGCAGTTTAGATCCCCCCGATACAAGGAACACTGAAGCTTTCTTT. Encoded protein: CASSLDPPDTRNTEAFF.

The chain uses TRBV21-1 and TRBJ2-2; the D segment call TRBD1 is taken from the table without a DNA check. TRBV21-1 is assigned pseudogene status. CDR3 size: 14 residues. The CDR3 loop reads CASSKVRSWDRLFF. The CDR3 DNA sequence: TGTGCCAGCAGCAAAGTAAGATCTTGGGACAGACTGTTTTTT.